These 2 T cell receptor beta chains were all obtained from the same sample, sequenced in a study of blood T cell repertoires in COVID-19. Assay: immunoSEQ multiplex PCR; the TCRdb copy retains only in-frame clones and omits some. The sample carries over 300,000 clones, around nine tenths recorded once. Material: PBMCs or T cells enriched from blood (not recorded which). These receptors all stem from a woman aged 30 to 39 with acute COVID-19.

The chain links TRBV7-2 to TRBJ2-3; D is possibly TRBD2 (5 bases). Trimming shortened V by 3 bases and J by 0 bases, and 7 bases separated the two germline ends. The germline V gene encodes CDR1 SGHTA and CDR2 FQGNSA. The CDR3 contains 14 residues. CDR3 sequence: CASSLRVSTDTQYF. CDR3 nucleotides: TGTGCCAGCAGCTTGCGGGTCAGCACAGATACGCAGTATTTT.

The chain is built from TRBV5-1 and TRBJ1-4; TRBD1 matches at 11 bases. The V and J ends lost 4 bases and 8 bases, in that order; junction bases with no gene match: 7. Germline CDR1 reads SGHRS; CDR2 reads YFSETQ. CDR3 length equals 15 residues. The CDR3 loop reads CASSPRDRGKEKLFF. CDR3 sequence (DNA): TGCGCCAGCAGCCCGCGGGACAGGGGGAAAGAAAAACTGTTTTTT.